This T cell receptor (beta chain) stems from a study of T cells in Graves' hyperthyroidism and ophthalmopathy. Study in general: At the time of initial diagnosis and before any treatment, peripheral blood was collected.

Germline lookup yields CDR1 SNHLY and CDR2 FYNNEI. V dropped 7 bases and J dropped 4 bases, with 7 bases sitting between them. CDR3 length: 11 residues. This clonotype was seen ten or more times. Based on clinical symptoms, serum thyroxine and TRAb, thyroid ultrasound and orbital computed tomography, diagnoses were reached. The investigators amplified TCR beta CDR3 regions from RNA transcripts. HTBI primers were employed in a first-round RT-PCR of the TCR CDR3. One entry per CDR3 protein, called by TCRdb with MiXCR from the multiplex PCR reads. Altogether a few hundred thousand distinct CDR3 sequences are present, roughly 20% being singletons, with the ten largest covering more than 20%.

Sequenced material: blood. The chain joins TRBV2 to TRBJ1-2; D gene uncertain. This TCR came from a man between 18 and 35 years old with Graves' hyperthyroidism. Here the CDR3 reads CASKQPYGYTF. The CDR3 DNA reads as TGTGCCAGCAAGCAGCCCTATGGCTACACCTTC. The entire variable domain, with the rest obtained from reference TRBV2 and TRBJ1-2, is as follows: EPEVTQTPSHQVTQMGQEVILRCVPISNHLYFYWYRQILGQKVEFLVSFYNNEISEKSEIFDDQFSVERPDGSNFTLKIRSTKLEDSAMYFCASKQPYGYTFGSGTRLTVV.